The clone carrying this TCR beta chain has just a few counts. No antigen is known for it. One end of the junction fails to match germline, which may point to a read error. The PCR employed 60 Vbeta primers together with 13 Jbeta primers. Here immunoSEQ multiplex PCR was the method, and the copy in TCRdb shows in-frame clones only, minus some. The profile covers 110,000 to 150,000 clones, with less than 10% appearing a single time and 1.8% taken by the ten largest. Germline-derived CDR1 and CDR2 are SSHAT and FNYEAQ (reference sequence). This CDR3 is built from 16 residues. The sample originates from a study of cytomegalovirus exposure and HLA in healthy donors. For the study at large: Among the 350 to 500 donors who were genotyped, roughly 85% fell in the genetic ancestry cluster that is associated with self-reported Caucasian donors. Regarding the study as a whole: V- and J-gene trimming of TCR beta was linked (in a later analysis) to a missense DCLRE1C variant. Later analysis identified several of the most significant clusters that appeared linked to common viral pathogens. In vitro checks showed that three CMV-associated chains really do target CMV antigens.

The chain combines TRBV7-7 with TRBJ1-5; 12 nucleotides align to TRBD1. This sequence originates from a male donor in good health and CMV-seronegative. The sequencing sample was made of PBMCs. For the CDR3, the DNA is TGTGCTAGCAGCTGTGGGACAGGGGGCCGCAATCAGCCCCAGCATTTT. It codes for CASSCGTGGRNQPQHF.